These T cell receptor beta chains were read from a single sample in a study of OX40 agonist ivuxolimab in advanced cancers. Profiling relied on immunoSEQ multiplex PCR, and the TCRdb table lists in-frame clones only, not all of them. Found here are 20,000 or so clones, about two thirds of them singletons; the top ten hold around 15%. Sequenced here: CD4+ or CD8+ T cells sorted from blood, sampled in a trial of the OX40 agonist ivuxolimab. Receptors originate from an adult with an advanced solid tumor such as melanoma, head and neck, liver or kidney cancer. CDR3s include the opening cysteine and the closing phenylalanine or tryptophan. Fields, in order: CDR3 DNA, CDR3 protein, J gene, clone size, D gene, V gene. The D gene is left open where the match is weak. Only part of the rows carry a size: once, few, many, or a class if the clone is expanded.

TGTGCCAGCAGCCCGACACCGAACACTGAAGCTTTCTTT | CASSPTPNTEAFF | TRBJ1-1 | - | - | TRBV6-1
TGTGCCAGCAGTTTGGCGGGGACTCCGGATGCGCAGTATTTT | CASSLAGTPDAQYF | TRBJ2-3 | - | - | TRBV28
TGTGCCAGCAGTTTAACCAGGGGCCCGCCTAGGAACACTGAAGCTTTCTTT | CASSLTRGPPRNTEAFF | TRBJ1-1 | - | - | TRBV27
TGTGCCAGCTCACTCTCAGGGGCAACTAATGAAAAACTGTTTTTT | CASSLSGATNEKLFF | TRBJ1-4 | few | - | TRBV18
TGTGCCAGCAGCCTTAGCGGGAGCCCGGCCGGGGAGCTGTTTTTT | CASSLSGSPAGELFF | TRBJ2-2 | - | TRBD2 | TRBV5-4
TGCAGCGTTGAAGTTCCTAGCGGGGGGATATTAACCGTCGGGAGCTCCTACGAGCAGTACTTC | CSVEVPSGGILTVGSSYEQYF | TRBJ2-7 | - | TRBD2 | TRBV29-1
TGCGCCAGCAGCCAAGACCCTTCTTATAGCAATCAGTCCCAGCATTTT | CASSQDPSYSNQSQHF | TRBJ1-5 | - | - | TRBV4-1
TGTGCCAGCACCTCGGGTTCCAGGGTTCATGGCTACACCTTC | CASTSGSRVHGYTF | TRBJ1-2 | medium-sized | - | TRBV6-6
TGTGCCAGCAGCCGCACCTCAGGGGCAGGGGTCAATGAGCAGTTCTTC | CASSRTSGAGVNEQFF | TRBJ2-1 | - | - | TRBV13
TGTGCCAGCAGCTACGGGACCGGCTCCTACGAGCAGTACTTC | CASSYGTGSYEQYF | TRBJ2-7 | few | - | TRBV4-2
TGTGCCGGCAAGCCAGCGGGAAGCTACGAGCAGTACTTC | CAGKPAGSYEQYF | TRBJ2-7 | once | TRBD2 | TRBV28
TGCGCCAGCAGCTTAAGTTACAATGAGCAGTTCTTC | CASSLSYNEQFF | TRBJ2-1 | - | - | TRBV5-1
TGCAGCATAATTGGGGGCCCCGGACAGGTGAACACTGAAGCTTTCTTT | CSIIGGPGQVNTEAFF | TRBJ1-1 | - | TRBD1 | TRBV29-1
TGTGCCAGCAGCTCTGGGACAGACAATCAGCCCCAGCATTTT | CASSSGTDNQPQHF | TRBJ1-5 | - | TRBD1 | TRBV27
TGTGCCAGCAGCAAAGAGGGAACCGGGGAGCTGTTTTTT | CASSKEGTGELFF | TRBJ2-2 | - | - | TRBV21-1
TGTGCCAGTAGTATTGACGGCTCCTACGAGCAGTACTTC | CASSIDGSYEQYF | TRBJ2-7 | medium-sized | - | TRBV19
TGCGCCAGCAGCGCGAGACAGGGGGCAGTAGGAAACACCATATATTTT | CASSARQGAVGNTIYF | TRBJ1-3 | - | TRBD1 | TRBV5-1
TGTGCCAGCAGTTACTCGGGGAGCGGCTATGGCTACACCTTC | CASSYSGSGYGYTF | TRBJ1-2 | - | - | TRBV6-6
TGTGCCAGCAGCTCCACGCACAGGGCAGATACGCAGTATTTT | CASSSTHRADTQYF | TRBJ2-3 | - | - | TRBV7-8
TGCGCCAGCAGCCTAACCCCTAGCGGGAGTACAGATACGCAGTATTTT | CASSLTPSGSTDTQYF | TRBJ2-3 | - | TRBD2 | TRBV4-1
TGCGCCAGCAGCCCCTCCCAGGGGGCGGAAAATGAGCAGTTCTTC | CASSPSQGAENEQFF | TRBJ2-1 | once | TRBD1 | TRBV5-1
TGTGCCAGCAGCCCGGGTCCAAGCCGCTCAAACACCATATATTTT | CASSPGPSRSNTIYF | TRBJ1-3 | - | - | TRBV11-3
TGTGCCAGTAGTATGGACTTACCGGTTCGCTCTGGAAACACCATATATTTT | CASSMDLPVRSGNTIYF | TRBJ1-3 | - | - | TRBV19
TGTGCCAGCAGTTGGGACAGGGAAGAGACCCAGTACTTC | CASSWDREETQYF | TRBJ2-5 | - | TRBD1 | TRBV6-5
TGTGCCAGTAGTATAGATTCAGGGACGGGGACCCAGTACTTC | CASSIDSGTGTQYF | TRBJ2-5 | - | - | TRBV19